The rows below give T cell receptor beta chains drawn from one sample of a study of blood T cell repertoires in COVID-19. Assay used: immunoSEQ multiplex PCR; TCRdb lists only in-frame clones, some missing. Of a few hundred thousand clones listed, about 87% are singletons. Sequenced material: PBMCs or T cells enriched from blood (not recorded which). These TCRs come from a woman aged 18-29 years who had recovered from COVID-19. Each CDR3 is given with its conserved first and last residue. D genes are given only for firm matches. Only part of the rows carry a size: once, few, many, or a class if the clone is expanded.

DNA	CDR3	V	J	D	size
TGTGCCAGCAGCGTAGACAGCAGGGGTAACTATGGCTACACCTTC	CASSVDSRGNYGYTF	TRBV9	TRBJ1-2	-	-
TGTGCCAGCAGCACCCCCGGGACTAGCGGGTCTCGGCCCGGGGAGCTGTTTTTT	CASSTPGTSGSRPGELFF	TRBV11-2	TRBJ2-2	TRBD2	-
TGCGCCAGCAGCCAAGTAGCGAGCACAGATACGCAGTATTTT	CASSQVASTDTQYF	TRBV4-3	TRBJ2-3	-	-
TGTGCCAGCAGTGACAGGAGGGGGGGCCTTAACTATGGCTACACCTTC	CASSDRRGGLNYGYTF	TRBV2	TRBJ1-2	-	-
TGCAGTGCAGGGGGTGGCTACACCTTC	CSAGGGYTF	TRBV20-1	TRBJ1-2	-	-
TGTGCCAGCTCGTACGGACAGGGGGGGGCCACTGAGCAGTTCTTC	CASSYGQGGATEQFF	TRBV9	TRBJ2-1	TRBD1	-
TGTGCCAGCAGCCCCCCGGGGTCAGAGACCCAGTACTTC	CASSPPGSETQYF	TRBV7-3	TRBJ2-5	-	-
TGTGCCAGCTCACCAAGGTTTGCGATCACAGGGAGGGACACTGAAGCTTTCTTT	CASSPRFAITGRDTEAFF	TRBV18	TRBJ1-1	-	-
TGTGCCAGCAGCTTGGACAGGGGGAACTATGGCTACACCTTC	CASSLDRGNYGYTF	TRBV5-6	TRBJ1-2	TRBD1	-
TGTGCCAGCAGCCATTATAGCGGGGGGGCTAGTTACAATGAGCAGTTCTTC	CASSHYSGGASYNEQFF	TRBV4-2	TRBJ2-1	TRBD2	-
TGTGCCAGCAGCTTGTCCGGACAGGCACATGAAAAACTGTTTTTT	CASSLSGQAHEKLFF	TRBV5-5	TRBJ1-4	TRBD1	once
TGTGCCAGTACTAGCGGAACATCCTACGAGCAGTACTTC	CASTSGTSYEQYF	TRBV28	TRBJ2-7	TRBD2	-
TGTGCCAGTGTTGGAAGGGGCTCCCTTCTTAACTATGGCTACACCTTC	CASVGRGSLLNYGYTF	TRBV19	TRBJ1-2	-	-
TGTGCCAGCAGCCCTCGGACTAGCGGGGGGAGGACAGATACGCAGTATTTT	CASSPRTSGGRTDTQYF	TRBV4-2	TRBJ2-3	TRBD2	-
TGTGCCAGCAGTTTGGGGGCATGGACAGGGAGTTACGAGCAGTACTTC	CASSLGAWTGSYEQYF	TRBV28	TRBJ2-7	TRBD1	-
TGTGCCAGCAGTGCTTATAGCGGGGGGGACTACGAGCAGTACTTC	CASSAYSGGDYEQYF	TRBV2	TRBJ2-7	TRBD2	-
TGTGCCAGTAGTATAGGGGGGACAGACTACGAGCAGTACTTC	CASSIGGTDYEQYF	TRBV19	TRBJ2-7	TRBD1	-
TGTGCCAGCACCCGCACCGGGGACAATGAGCAGTTCTTC	CASTRTGDNEQFF	TRBV27	TRBJ2-1	-	-
TGCAGCGTTAATACAGGGACTAAGGATGGCTACACCTTC	CSVNTGTKDGYTF	TRBV29-1	TRBJ1-2	-	-
TGCGCCAGCAGCTTGGGGGTAGGGGAAGAAAAACTGTTTTTT	CASSLGVGEEKLFF	TRBV5-1	TRBJ1-4	-	-
TGTGCCAGCAAGAGTTGGGACAGAACCTACGAGCAGTACTTC	CASKSWDRTYEQYF	TRBV11-2	TRBJ2-7	TRBD1	few
TGTGCCAGCACTGGCATTAGCGAATCAACAGATACGCAGTATTTT	CASTGISESTDTQYF	TRBV25-1	TRBJ2-3	-	-
TGCAGCGTTGAGAGGTTGACTGAAGCTTTCTTT	CSVERLTEAFF	TRBV29-1	TRBJ1-1	-	once
TGTGCCAGCAGGAGGGGGATACAGGACTCCTACGAGCAGTACTTC	CASRRGIQDSYEQYF	TRBV7-9	TRBJ2-7	-	-
TGTGCCATCAGTGAAGGGACAGGGGCGAGTAAAAAACTGTTTTTT	CAISEGTGASKKLFF	TRBV10-3	TRBJ1-4	TRBD1	-
TGTGCCAGCAGTTGGGCAAGGGGGCTCTATAATTCACCCCTCCACTTT	CASSWARGLYNSPLHF	TRBV6-2/TRBV6-3	TRBJ1-6	TRBD1	-
TGTGCCAGCTCCTGGGCGAGTGATACCTACGAGCAGTACTTC	CASSWASDTYEQYF	TRBV18	TRBJ2-7	-	-
TGTGCCAGCAGCTTAAGTCTTAATGAGCAGTTCTTC	CASSLSLNEQFF	TRBV7-3	TRBJ2-1	-	few